Listed below are T cell receptor beta chains from one sample, sequenced in a study of Graves' ophthalmopathy and Graves' hyperthyroidism. TCRdb re-called the multiplex PCR reads through MiXCR, storing one row per CDR3 protein. The profile shows 360,000 or so distinct CDR3 sequences, around 17% of them singletons. The sample consisted of peripheral blood. Receptors originate from a woman aged 18-29 years with Graves' ophthalmopathy. Both conserved end residues are part of each CDR3. The D gene is left open where the match is weak. The listing skips clone size in some rows; elsewhere it reads once, few, many or a size class.

>TRBV12-5|TRBJ1-2|many|.
CASGSNDYGYTF
TGTGCTAGTGGTTCGAATGACTATGGCTACACCTTC
>TRBV6-5|TRBJ1-2|many|.
CASSYGPGSVGYTF
TGTGCCAGCAGCTACGGACCGGGAAGTGTGGGCTACACCTTC
>TRBV30|TRBJ1-5|few|.
CAWSVPGVGPQHF
TGTGCCTGGAGTGTCCCGGGCGTTGGGCCCCAGCATTTT
>TRBV11-2|TRBJ2-7|many|.
CASSLRTSPSYEQYF
TGTGCCAGCAGCTTAAGGACTTCCCCCTCCTACGAGCAGTACTTC
>TRBV12-3/TRBV12-4|TRBJ1-1|many|.
CASSSSNTEAFF
TGTGCCAGCAGTTCCTCGAACACTGAAGCTTTCTTT
>TRBV2|TRBJ2-1|many|TRBD2
CASRPGLGSIEQFF
TGTGCCAGCAGACCGGGACTAGGTAGTATTGAGCAGTTCTTC
>TRBV6-5|TRBJ2-7|few|.
CASSSLTARYEQYF
TGTGCCAGCAGTTCCCTGACCGCCCGATACGAGCAGTACTTC
>TRBV6-5|TRBJ1-5|.|.
CASSYSYGLGQPQHF
TGTGCCAGCAGTTACTCGTACGGGCTAGGACAGCCCCAGCATTTT
>TRBV4-1|TRBJ2-7|many|.
CASSQGVRGEQYF
TGCGCCAGCAGCCAAGGTGTCCGAGGCGAGCAGTACTTC
>TRBV30|TRBJ2-2|many|TRBD1
CAWTMGQWSPPNTGELFF
TGTGCCTGGACTATGGGACAGTGGTCACCCCCGAACACCGGGGAGCTGTTTTTT
>TRBV7-2|TRBJ2-5|few|TRBD2
CASIRKSGRVSETQYF
TGTGCCAGCATTCGTAAGAGCGGGAGGGTGTCGGAGACCCAGTACTTC
>TRBV5-1|TRBJ2-5|many|TRBD1
CASSLAGTGRGETQYF
TGTGCCAGCAGCTTAGCCGGGACAGGGAGGGGAGAGACCCAGTACTTC
>TRBV30|TRBJ1-1|.|TRBD1
CAWRSQGNAEAFF
TGTGCCTGGAGGTCACAGGGGAACGCTGAAGCTTTCTTT
>TRBV5-1|TRBJ1-5|many|TRBD1
CASSLAQGEGPQHF
TGCGCCAGCAGCTTGGCACAGGGGGAAGGGCCCCAGCATTTT
>TRBV6-5|TRBJ2-7|many|.
CASSLGTEQYF
TGTGCCAGCAGTCTGGGGACAGAGCAGTACTTC
>TRBV6-2/TRBV6-3|TRBJ1-2|.|TRBD1
CASSYADRDGYTF
TGTGCCAGCAGTTACGCAGACAGGGATGGCTACACCTTC
>TRBV18|TRBJ1-5|.|.
CASSPTSSAMQPQHF
TGTGCCAGCTCACCGACTAGCAGCGCGATGCAGCCCCAGCATTTT
>TRBV11-1|TRBJ2-2|many|.
CASSFLTRGGTGELFF
TGTGCCAGCAGCTTCCTGACCAGGGGTGGCACCGGGGAGCTGTTTTTT
>TRBV3-1|TRBJ2-6|.|.
CASSQGGTAVSGANVLTF
TGTGCCAGCAGCCAAGGTGGGACCGCCGTGAGCGGGGCCAACGTCCTGACTTTC
>TRBV6-1|TRBJ2-3|many|.
CASSMPGGTDTQYF
TGTGCCAGCAGTATGCCGGGGGGCACAGATACGCAGTATTTT
>TRBV6-2/TRBV6-3|TRBJ1-5|many|TRBD1
CASSFRQGQSPQHF
TGTGCCAGCAGTTTTAGACAGGGCCAGTCGCCCCAGCATTTT
>TRBV20-1|TRBJ2-7|many|.
CSAGGDSFTYEQYF
TGCAGTGCTGGAGGGGACAGCTTTACCTACGAGCAGTACTTC